Below are 26 T cell receptor beta chains sequenced from a single sample in a study of blood T cell repertoires in COVID-19. Assay: immunoSEQ multiplex PCR; the TCRdb copy retains only in-frame clones and omits some. The repertoire holds some 98,000 clones, with approximately 82% as singletons. The sample consisted of peripheral blood. Receptor source: a man in his 60s with acute or convalescent COVID-19.

The chain joins TRBV5-6 to TRBJ1-2; D uncertain. The CDR3 has 13 residues. Trimming removed 3 bases at V and 0 bases at J, with 6 bases between. The germline V gene has CDR1 SGHDT and CDR2 YYEEEE. For the CDR3, the DNA is TGTGCCAGCAGCTCAGGTTCTAACTATGGCTACACCTTC. This translates into CASSSGSNYGYTF.

This clone appeared a few times. V gene TRBV27 combines with J gene TRBJ1-3; D is uncertain. Trimming cost V 2 bases and J 0 bases, with 11 bases left between them. Germline V gene lookup returns CDR1 MNHEY and CDR2 SMNVEV (reference sequence). The CDR3 runs to 16 residues. CDR3 protein: CASSLNPPPSGNTIYF. CDR3 coding DNA: TGTGCCAGCAGTTTAAATCCTCCTCCCTCTGGAAACACCATATATTTT.

The chain recombines TRBV28 with TRBJ1-2, with 10 positions matching TRBD1. The J segment lost 11 bases and the V segment lost 6 bases, leaving 6 bases of the junction unmatched. This CDR3 comprises 12 residues. The germline gives CDR1 MDHEN, CDR2 SYDVKM. The DNA for the CDR3 is TGTGCCAGCAGGACAGGGGGCTGGGGGTACACCTTC. Protein sequence: CASRTGGWGYTF.

This clone was found a few times. The V and J genes are TRBV3-1 (or the pseudogene TRBV3-2) and TRBJ1-1; D is unclear. Germline CDR1 reads LGHDT; CDR2 reads YNNKEL (reference sequence). There are 12 residues in the CDR3. Trimming shortened V by 4 bases and J by 8 bases, and 11 bases separated the two germline ends. The CDR3 region has the DNA TGTGCCAGCAGCCTCTCGCGGGAAGAAGCTTTCTTT. Translated: CASSLSREEAFF.

This clone is a singleton in its sample. The chain recombines TRBV5-1 with TRBJ2-1, with 7 bases lining up with TRBD2. Germline CDR1 is SGHRS and CDR2 is YFSETQ. The CDR3 runs 13 residues. The ends lost 4 bases at V and 6 bases at J; junction bases unmatched: 4. The CDR3: CASSPGGSNEQFF. CDR3 DNA sequence: TGCGCCAGCAGCCCCGGCGGGAGCAATGAGCAGTTCTTC.

The V gene is TRBV28, the J gene TRBJ1-5; 9 nucleotides align to TRBD1. Germline V CDR1 and CDR2: MDHEN, SYDVKM. The CDR3 sequence is 15 residues long. Trimming took 4 bases from V and 7 from J; bases not matched to a gene: 8. The CDR3 DNA sequence: TGTGCCAGCAGTTGGGGGGGGACAGGGCACCAGCCCCAGCATTTT. This translates into CASSWGGTGHQPQHF.

V and J are TRBV7-2 and TRBJ1-1; D perhaps matches TRBD1 (5 bases). The V gene's germline CDR1 is SGHTA and CDR2 FQGNSA. Trimming took 0 bases from V and 1 from J, leaving 18 bases between them. The CDR3 loop spans 18 amino acids. CDR3 amino acids: CASSLARRKLGGNTEAFF. The CDR3 region has the DNA TGTGCCAGCAGCTTAGCGCGGAGGAAGTTGGGGGGGAACACTGAAGCTTTCTTT.

This clone appeared a few times. The chain links TRBV3-1 (or the pseudogene TRBV3-2) to TRBJ1-6; D is unclear. V was trimmed by 1 base and J by 7 bases, leaving 14 bases between them. The germline V gene has CDR1 LGHDT and CDR2 YNNKEL (reference sequence). The CDR3 has 16 amino acids. In DNA, the CDR3 is TGTGCCAGCAGCCAAGTTGGAGGGAGAACAAATTCACCCCTCCACTTT. Its translation: CASSQVGGRTNSPLHF.

This clone showed up just a few times. The V gene is TRBV12-3 or TRBV12-4, the J gene TRBJ2-1; D is uncertain. The V end was cut by 3 bases, the J end by 7 bases, with 10 bases between. The CDR3 contains 13 residues. The CDR3 region is CASSFSGSNEQFF. The CDR3 DNA sequence: TGTGCCAGCAGTTTTTCAGGTTCAAATGAGCAGTTCTTC.

The chain is built from TRBV28 and TRBJ1-3, with D possibly TRBD1 on 6 matching bases. V dropped 5 bases and J dropped 8 bases, with 19 bases sitting between them. This CDR3 is built from 15 residues. CDR1 and CDR2 from the germline V gene are MDHEN and SYDVKM. The CDR3 DNA reads as TGTGCCAGCAGTACGCGACAGGTGGGAGTATACACCATATATTTT. It encodes CASSTRQVGVYTIYF.

The J gene is TRBJ1-1, the V gene TRBV6-6; D is possibly TRBD1 (5 bases). Germline V gives CDR1 MNHNY, CDR2 SVGAGI (reference sequence). With 4 bases removed from V and 12 bases from J, the gap between germline ends came to 18 bases. CDR3 length: 13 amino acids. The CDR3 DNA reads as TGTGCCAGCAGTTCCCCCCGGGACTCTACGACTTTCTTT. Translation: CASSSPRDSTTFF.

V is TRBV5-1 and J is TRBJ2-7, with 7 bases fitting TRBD2. CDR3 length equals 17 residues. V lost 4 bases, J lost 2 bases, and 15 bases stayed unmatched. Germline V gives CDR1 SGHRS, CDR2 YFSETQ. The CDR3: CASSGGRTSEVTYEQYF. CDR3 nucleotides: TGCGCCAGCAGCGGCGGACGAACTAGCGAAGTAACCTACGAGCAGTACTTC.

The chain has TRBV5-1 and TRBJ1-4; D possibly corresponds to TRBD1 (5 bases). The germline V gene encodes CDR1 SGHRS and CDR2 YFSETQ. The CDR3 extends over 16 amino acids. Between the trimmed V and J ends, which lost 2 bases and 0 bases, there was a span of 11 bases. The CDR3 DNA reads TGCGCCAGCAGCTTTGACAGACCTGCAACTAATGAAAAACTGTTTTTT. Amino acids: CASSFDRPATNEKLFF.

The V and J genes are TRBV30 and TRBJ1-2; D unresolved. Germline V CDR1 and CDR2: GTSNPN, SVGIG (reference sequence). Deletions cut 8 bases from V and 4 bases from J, with 14 bases between. The CDR3 sequence is 12 residues long. The CDR3 loop is CAGMREGYGYTF. In DNA, the CDR3 is TGTGCCGGGATGAGGGAGGGCTATGGCTACACCTTC.

The chain couples TRBV5-1 to TRBJ2-3, with a possible D match to TRBD2 (6 bases). Looked up from germline, CDR1 is SGHRS and CDR2 is YFSETQ. The CDR3 covers 14 residues. Trimming took off 1 base at V and 6 bases at J, with 12 bases between the two ends. The CDR3: CASSLNGGIDTQYF. The CDR3 DNA follows: TGCGCCAGCAGCTTGAACGGGGGTATTGATACGCAGTATTTT.

The chain joins TRBV4-3 to TRBJ2-3; no firm D call. CDR3 length: 13 residues. CDR1 and CDR2 (germline): LGHNA, YSLEER. V gave up 2 bases and J gave up 1 base, with 4 bases separating them. The CDR3 here is CASSQYGTDTQYF. CDR3 DNA sequence: TGCGCCAGCAGCCAATATGGCACAGATACGCAGTATTTT.

The genes are TRBV3-1 (or the pseudogene TRBV3-2) and TRBJ2-7; a weak D match, TRBD1 (6 bases). CDR1 is LGHDT and CDR2 is YNNKEL in the germline V gene (reference sequence). Trimming cost V 3 bases and J 1 base, with 13 bases left between them. This CDR3 is 15 amino acids long. CDR3 loop: CASSHRGTQSYEQYF. As DNA, the CDR3 is TGTGCCAGCAGCCACAGGGGAACCCAATCCTACGAGCAGTACTTC.

The chain carries TRBV6-6 and TRBJ2-7, with a weak D call TRBD2 (6 bases). The CDR3 contains 13 residues. Germline lookup yields CDR1 MNHNY and CDR2 SVGAGI (reference sequence). CDR3 sequence: CASSYSELAFRDV. The DNA of the CDR3 is TGTGCCAGCAGTTACTCGGAACTAGCATTCCGGGACGTC.

The rearrangement links TRBV4-1 to TRBJ1-1, with D maybe TRBD1 (6 bases). V lost 0 bases and J lost 4, with 21 bases in between. The CDR3 consists of 18 residues. The germline CDR1 and CDR2 sequences are MGHRA and YSYEKL. The CDR3 region has the DNA TGCGCCAGCAGCCAAGAACCGCTAGGGAGACAGGTCTTCACTGAAGCTTTCTTT. Its translation is CASSQEPLGRQVFTEAFF.

This chain links TRBV12-3 or TRBV12-4 with TRBJ2-5, with 7 bases identical to TRBD1. This CDR3 region has 13 residues. Trimming took 6 bases from V and 4 from J; bases not matched to a gene: 5. CDR3 bases: TGTGCCAGCAGAAATACAGGGGTAGAGACCCAGTACTTC. Protein product: CASRNTGVETQYF.

V and J are TRBV10-3 and TRBJ2-3; tentatively, D is TRBD1 (5 bases). Trimming stripped 4 bases from V and 3 bases from J, with 8 bases between. There are 13 residues in the CDR3. CDR1 and CDR2 from the germline V gene are ENHRY and SYGVKD. The CDR3 reads CAISGQGTDTQYF. DNA for the CDR3: TGTGCCATCAGTGGCCAGGGTACAGATACGCAGTATTTT.

This clone was detected only once. The chain joins TRBV18 to TRBJ2-7, with a weak D call TRBD1 (6 bases). This CDR3 comprises 15 residues. In germline, CDR1 is KGHSH, CDR2 LQKENI. V lost 3 bases and J lost 3, with 15 bases in between. The CDR3 DNA reads as TGTGCCAGCTCACCGGCTCTAACAGGGAGCTACGAGCAGTACTTC. Protein: CASSPALTGSYEQYF.

The chain carries TRBV5-6 and TRBJ2-4; the D gene is possibly TRBD2 (5 bases). The CDR3 is 15 amino acids. CDR1 SGHDT and CDR2 YYEEEE come from the germline V gene. V lost 4 bases and J 1 base, leaving 12 bases between the germline ends. CDR3 loop: CASSPHGVAKNIQYF. In nucleotides, the CDR3 is TGTGCCAGCAGCCCACACGGGGTCGCCAAAAACATTCAGTACTTC.

The chain uses TRBV7-2 and TRBJ1-1; TRBD1 matches at 8 bases. This CDR3 has 14 amino acids. The junction had 4 bases not matched to a gene; V was cut back by 3 bases and J by 4 bases. Germline loops: CDR1 SGHTA, CDR2 FQGNSA. CDR3 sequence (DNA): TGTGCCAGCAGCTTCCAGGGGGCAGGCACTGAAGCTTTCTTT. This encodes CASSFQGAGTEAFF.

This clone was counted a few times. This sequence joins TRBV5-1 and TRBJ1-1; TRBD1 matches 8 bases. The trim removed 0 bases at V and 1 base at J, leaving 2 bases unmatched. This CDR3 region has 15 residues. Germline V gene lookup returns CDR1 SGHRS and CDR2 YFSETQ. CDR3 sequence reads: CASSLGTGRNTEAFF. The DNA for the CDR3 is TGCGCCAGCAGCTTGGGGACAGGGAGGAACACTGAAGCTTTCTTT.

J is TRBJ2-2 and V is TRBV6-1, with D perhaps TRBD1 (5 bases). CDR1 MNHNS and CDR2 SASEGT come from the germline V gene. V was shortened by 2 bases and J by 2 bases, with 18 bases between the two germline ends. This CDR3 contains 18 residues. The CDR3 bases are TGTGCCAGCAGTGAATCAGGGTATCTATTAGGAAACACCGGGGAGCTGTTTTTT. It codes for CASSESGYLLGNTGELFF.